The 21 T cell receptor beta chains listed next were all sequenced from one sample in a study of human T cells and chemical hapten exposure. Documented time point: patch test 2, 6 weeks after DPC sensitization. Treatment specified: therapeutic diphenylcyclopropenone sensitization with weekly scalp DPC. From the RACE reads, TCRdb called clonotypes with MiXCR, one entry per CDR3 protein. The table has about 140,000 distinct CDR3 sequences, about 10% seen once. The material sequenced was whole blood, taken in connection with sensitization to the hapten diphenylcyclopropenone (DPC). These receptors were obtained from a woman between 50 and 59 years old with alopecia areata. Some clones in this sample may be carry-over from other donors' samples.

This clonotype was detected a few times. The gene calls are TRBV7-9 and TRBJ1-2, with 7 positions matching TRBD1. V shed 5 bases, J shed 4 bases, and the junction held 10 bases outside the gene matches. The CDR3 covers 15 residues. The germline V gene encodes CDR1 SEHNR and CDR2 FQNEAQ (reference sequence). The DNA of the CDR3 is TGTGCCAGCAGCCTCGCAGGGGGTGGGAGCTATGGCTACACCTTC. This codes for CASSLAGGGSYGYTF. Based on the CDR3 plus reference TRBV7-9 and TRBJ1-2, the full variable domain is DTGVSQNPRHKITKRGQNVTFRCDPISEHNRLYWYRQTLGQGPEFLTYFQNEAQLEKSRLLSDRFSAERPKGSFSTLEIQRTEQGDSAMYLCASSLAGGGSYGYTFGSGTRLTVV.

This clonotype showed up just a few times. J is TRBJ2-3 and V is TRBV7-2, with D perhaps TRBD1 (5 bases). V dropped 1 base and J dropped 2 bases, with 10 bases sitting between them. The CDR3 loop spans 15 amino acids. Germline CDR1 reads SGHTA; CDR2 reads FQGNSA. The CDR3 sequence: CASSLVRQLTDTQYF. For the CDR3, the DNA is TGTGCCAGCAGCTTAGTACGACAGCTCACAGATACGCAGTATTTT.

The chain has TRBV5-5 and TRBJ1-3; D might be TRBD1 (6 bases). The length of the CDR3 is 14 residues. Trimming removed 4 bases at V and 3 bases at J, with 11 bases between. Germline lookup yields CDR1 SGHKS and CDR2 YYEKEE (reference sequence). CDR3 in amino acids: CASSTGQRGNTIYF. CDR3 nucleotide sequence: TGTGCCAGCAGCACAGGACAGCGTGGAAACACCATATATTTT.

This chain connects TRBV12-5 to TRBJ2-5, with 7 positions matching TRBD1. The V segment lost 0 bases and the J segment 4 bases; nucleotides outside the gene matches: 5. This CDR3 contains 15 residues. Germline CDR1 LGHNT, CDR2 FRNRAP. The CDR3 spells CASGLVRSGGETQYF. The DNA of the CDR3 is TGTGCTAGTGGTTTGGTACGATCAGGGGGAGAGACCCAGTACTTC.

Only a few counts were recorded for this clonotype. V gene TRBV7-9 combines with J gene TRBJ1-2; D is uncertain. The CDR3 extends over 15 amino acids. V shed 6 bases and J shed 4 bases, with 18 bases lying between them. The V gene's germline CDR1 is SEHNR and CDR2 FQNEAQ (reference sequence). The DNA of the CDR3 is TGTGCCAGCAGAAATTCATTAAGTGTGCGCTATGGCTACACCTTC. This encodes CASRNSLSVRYGYTF.

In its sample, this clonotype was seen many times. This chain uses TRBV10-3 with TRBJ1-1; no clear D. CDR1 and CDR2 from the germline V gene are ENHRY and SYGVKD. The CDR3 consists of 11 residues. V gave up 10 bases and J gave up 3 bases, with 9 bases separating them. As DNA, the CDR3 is TGTGCCACCCAGGAATACACTGAAGCTTTCTTT. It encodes CATQEYTEAFF.

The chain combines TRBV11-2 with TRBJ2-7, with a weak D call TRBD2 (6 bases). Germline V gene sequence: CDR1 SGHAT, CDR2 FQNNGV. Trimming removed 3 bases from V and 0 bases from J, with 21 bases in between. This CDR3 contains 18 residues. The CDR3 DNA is TGTGCCAGCAGCTTCGGAAGCCTTCTCGCGGGATCCTCCTACGAGCAGTACTTC. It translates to CASSFGSLLAGSSYEQYF.

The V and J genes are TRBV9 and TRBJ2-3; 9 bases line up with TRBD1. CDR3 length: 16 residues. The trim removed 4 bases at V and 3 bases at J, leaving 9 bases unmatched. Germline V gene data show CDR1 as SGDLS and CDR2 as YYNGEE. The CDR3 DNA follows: TGTGCCAGCAGCATGGGGGGACAGGGATGGACAGATACGCAGTATTTT. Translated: CASSMGGQGWTDTQYF. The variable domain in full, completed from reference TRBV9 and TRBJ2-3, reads DSGVTQTPKHLITATGQRVTLRCSPRSGDLSVYWYQQSLDQGLQFLIQYYNGEERAKGNILERFSAQQFPDLHSELNLSSLELGDSALYFCASSMGGQGWTDTQYFGPGTRLTVL.

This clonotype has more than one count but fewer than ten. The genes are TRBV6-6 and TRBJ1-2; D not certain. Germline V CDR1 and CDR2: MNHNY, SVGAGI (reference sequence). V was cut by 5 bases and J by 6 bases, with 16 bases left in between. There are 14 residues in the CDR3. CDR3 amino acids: CASSPIGGQNGYTF. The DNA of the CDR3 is TGTGCCAGCAGTCCCATCGGAGGGCAGAATGGCTACACCTTC.

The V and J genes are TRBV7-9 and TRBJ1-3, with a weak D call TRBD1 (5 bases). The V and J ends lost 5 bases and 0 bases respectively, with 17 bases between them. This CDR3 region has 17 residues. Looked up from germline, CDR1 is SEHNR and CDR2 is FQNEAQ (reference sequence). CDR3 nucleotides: TGTGCCAGCAGCCTTCTTGGGGGAACTTCCTCTGGAAACACCATATATTTT. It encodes CASSLLGGTSSGNTIYF.

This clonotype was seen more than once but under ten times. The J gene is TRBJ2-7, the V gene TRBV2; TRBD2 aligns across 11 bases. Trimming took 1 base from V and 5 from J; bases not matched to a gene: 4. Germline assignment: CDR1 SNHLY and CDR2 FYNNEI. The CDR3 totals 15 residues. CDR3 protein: CASSEGLAGRDEQYF. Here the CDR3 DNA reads TGTGCCAGCAGTGAAGGACTAGCGGGAAGGGACGAGCAGTACTTC.

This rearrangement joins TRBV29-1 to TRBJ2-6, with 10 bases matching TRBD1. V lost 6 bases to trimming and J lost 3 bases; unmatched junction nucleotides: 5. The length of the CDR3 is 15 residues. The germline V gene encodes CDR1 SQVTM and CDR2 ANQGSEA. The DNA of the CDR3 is TGCAGCGTGGGACAGGGGCTGTTTGGGGCCAACGTCCTGACTTTC. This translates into CSVGQGLFGANVLTF.

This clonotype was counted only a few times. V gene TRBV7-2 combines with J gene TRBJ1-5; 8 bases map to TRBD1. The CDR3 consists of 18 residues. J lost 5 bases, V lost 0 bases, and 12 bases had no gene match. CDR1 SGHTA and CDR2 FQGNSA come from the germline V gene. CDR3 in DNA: TGTGCCAGCAGCTTAGCCAGGCAGATAGGACAGGGTTATCAGCCCCAGCATTTT. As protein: CASSLARQIGQGYQPQHF.

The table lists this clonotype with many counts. The CDR3 is CASSPGQGGQSGNQPQHF. CDR3 coding DNA: TGTGCCAGCAGCCCGGGACAGGGGGGTCAATCGGGCAATCAGCCCCAGCATTTT. The J gene is TRBJ1-5, the V gene TRBV5-5; 11 nucleotides agree with TRBD1. Trimming at V came to 4 bases and at J to 2 bases, leaving 11 bases not matched to a gene. This CDR3 contains 18 residues. Germline V gene data show CDR1 as SGHKS and CDR2 as YYEKEE (reference sequence).

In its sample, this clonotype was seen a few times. CDR3 amino acids: CASSADHPPDTQYF. The DNA of the CDR3 is TGTGCCAGCAGCGCCGACCACCCCCCAGATACGCAGTATTTT. This chain connects TRBV9 to TRBJ2-3; the D is unclear. V lost 3 bases to trimming and J lost 4 bases, with 12 bases between them. This CDR3 has 14 residues. Germline CDR1 SGDLS, CDR2 YYNGEE.

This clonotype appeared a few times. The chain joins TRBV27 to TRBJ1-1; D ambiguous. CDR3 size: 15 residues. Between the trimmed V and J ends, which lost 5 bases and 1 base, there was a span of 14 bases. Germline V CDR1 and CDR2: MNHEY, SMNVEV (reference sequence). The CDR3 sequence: CASSPTGSWNTEAFF. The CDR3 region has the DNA TGTGCCAGCAGTCCTACCGGGAGTTGGAACACTGAAGCTTTCTTT.

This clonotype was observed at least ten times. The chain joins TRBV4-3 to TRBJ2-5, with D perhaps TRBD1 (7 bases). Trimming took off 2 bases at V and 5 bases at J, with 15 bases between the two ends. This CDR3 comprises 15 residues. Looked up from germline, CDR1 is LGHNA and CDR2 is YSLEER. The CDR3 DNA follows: TGCGCCAGCAGCCAAAACAGGGGAGGAGGGGAGACCCAGTACTTC. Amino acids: CASSQNRGGGETQYF.

The CDR3 DNA sequence: TGCAGCGTTGAAGACAGGGGCTATGGCTACACCTTC. Residues: CSVEDRGYGYTF. V and J are TRBV29-1 and TRBJ1-2, with D maybe TRBD1 (6 bases). The CDR3 is 12 amino acids. Germline CDR1 reads SQVTM; CDR2 reads ANQGSEA. Trimming removed 0 bases from V and 4 bases from J, with 6 bases in between.

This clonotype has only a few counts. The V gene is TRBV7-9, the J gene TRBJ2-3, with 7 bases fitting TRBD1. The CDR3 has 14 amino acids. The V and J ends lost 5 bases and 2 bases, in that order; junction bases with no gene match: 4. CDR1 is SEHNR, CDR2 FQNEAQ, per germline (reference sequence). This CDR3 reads CASSRTGVTDTQYF. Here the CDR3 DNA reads TGTGCCAGCAGCCGAACAGGGGTCACAGATACGCAGTATTTT.

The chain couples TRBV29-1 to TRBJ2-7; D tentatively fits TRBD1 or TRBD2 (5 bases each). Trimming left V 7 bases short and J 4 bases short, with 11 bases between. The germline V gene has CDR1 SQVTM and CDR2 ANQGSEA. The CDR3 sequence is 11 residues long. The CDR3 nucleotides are TGCAGCGCCGGGACGCGTTACGAGCAGTACTTC. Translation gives CSAGTRYEQYF.

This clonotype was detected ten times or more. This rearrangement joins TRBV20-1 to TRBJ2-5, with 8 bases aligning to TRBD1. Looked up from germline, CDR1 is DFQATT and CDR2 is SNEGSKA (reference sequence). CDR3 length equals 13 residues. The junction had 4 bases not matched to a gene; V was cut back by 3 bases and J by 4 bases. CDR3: CSASRTGRETQYF. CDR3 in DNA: TGCAGTGCTAGCCGGACAGGGCGAGAGACCCAGTACTTC.